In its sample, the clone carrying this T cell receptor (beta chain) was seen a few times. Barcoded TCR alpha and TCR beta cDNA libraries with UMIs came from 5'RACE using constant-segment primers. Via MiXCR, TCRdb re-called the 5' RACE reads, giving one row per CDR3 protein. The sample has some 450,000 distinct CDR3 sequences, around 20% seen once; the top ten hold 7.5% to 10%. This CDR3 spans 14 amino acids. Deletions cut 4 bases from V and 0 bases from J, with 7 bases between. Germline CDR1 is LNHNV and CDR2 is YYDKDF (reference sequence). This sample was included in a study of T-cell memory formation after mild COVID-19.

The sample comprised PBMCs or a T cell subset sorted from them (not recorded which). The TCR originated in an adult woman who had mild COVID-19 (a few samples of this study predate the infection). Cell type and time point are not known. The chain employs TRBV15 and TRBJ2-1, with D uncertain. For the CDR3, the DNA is TGTGCCACCAGCAAAAAGGGCTCCTACAATGAGCAGTTCTTC. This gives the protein CATSKKGSYNEQFF.